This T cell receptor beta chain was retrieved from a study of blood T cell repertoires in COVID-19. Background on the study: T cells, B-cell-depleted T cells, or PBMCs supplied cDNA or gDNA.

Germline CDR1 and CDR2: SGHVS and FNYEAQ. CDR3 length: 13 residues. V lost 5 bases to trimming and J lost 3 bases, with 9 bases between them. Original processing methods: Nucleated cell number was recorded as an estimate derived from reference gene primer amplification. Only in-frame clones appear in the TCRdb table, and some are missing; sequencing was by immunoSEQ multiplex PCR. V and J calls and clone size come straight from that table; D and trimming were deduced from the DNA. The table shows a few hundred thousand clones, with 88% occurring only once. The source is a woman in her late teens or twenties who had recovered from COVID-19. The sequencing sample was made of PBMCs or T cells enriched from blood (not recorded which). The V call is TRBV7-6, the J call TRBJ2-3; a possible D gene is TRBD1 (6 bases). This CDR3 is CASSLGATDTQYF. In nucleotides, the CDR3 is TGTGCCAGCAGCCTGGGGGCAACAGATACGCAGTATTTT.